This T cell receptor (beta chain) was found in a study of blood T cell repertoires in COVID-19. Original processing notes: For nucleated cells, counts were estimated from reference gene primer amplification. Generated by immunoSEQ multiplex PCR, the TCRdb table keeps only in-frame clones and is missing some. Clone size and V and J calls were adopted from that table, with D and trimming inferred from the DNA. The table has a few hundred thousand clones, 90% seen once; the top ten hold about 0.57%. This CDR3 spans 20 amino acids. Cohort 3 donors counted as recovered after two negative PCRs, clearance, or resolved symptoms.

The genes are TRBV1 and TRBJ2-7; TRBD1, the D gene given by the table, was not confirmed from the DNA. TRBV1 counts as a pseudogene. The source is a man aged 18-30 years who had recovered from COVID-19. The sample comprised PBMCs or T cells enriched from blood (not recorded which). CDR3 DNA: TGCACCAGCAGCCAAGAGGGGAGTGAGGGGACAGGGAAGGAGACCTACGAGCAGTACTTC. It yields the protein CTSSQEGSEGTGKETYEQYF.